A selection of T cell receptor beta chains follows, all from one sample in a study of blood T cell repertoires in COVID-19. Assay: immunoSEQ multiplex PCR; the TCRdb copy retains only in-frame clones and omits some. Of a few hundred thousand clones listed, 80% to 90% are singletons. The sequenced material came from peripheral blood. The receptors were gathered from a man in his late teens or twenties who had recovered from COVID-19. CDR3s include the opening cysteine and the closing phenylalanine or tryptophan. A D gene is named only where the DNA matches it firmly. Clone size is not always given. Where it is, it says once, few, many or a class for expanded clones.

D gene: NA
J gene: TRBJ1-4
clone size: NA
V gene: TRBV5-1
CDR3 DNA: TGCGCCAGCAGCGAGCTGGGACTCGGGGAAAAACTGTTTTTT
CDR3 protein: CASSELGLGEKLFF

D gene: NA
J gene: TRBJ2-6
clone size: NA
V gene: TRBV27
CDR3 DNA: TGTGCCAGCAGTGACACTAGAGCTGGGGCCAACGTCCTGACTTTC
CDR3 protein: CASSDTRAGANVLTF

D gene: TRBD1
J gene: TRBJ1-1
clone size: NA
V gene: TRBV19
CDR3 DNA: TGTGCCAGTAGTCTGGGACAGAGGATGAACACTGAAGCTTTCTTT
CDR3 protein: CASSLGQRMNTEAFF

D gene: NA
J gene: TRBJ2-5
clone size: few
V gene: TRBV11-3
CDR3 DNA: TGTGCCAGCAGCTTAGGACAGTTCGAGACCCAGTACTTC
CDR3 protein: CASSLGQFETQYF

D gene: TRBD1
J gene: TRBJ1-1
clone size: NA
V gene: TRBV6-2/TRBV6-3
CDR3 DNA: TGTGCCAGCAGTTTGGACAGGGTGGTCACTGAAGCTTTCTTT
CDR3 protein: CASSLDRVVTEAFF

D gene: NA
J gene: TRBJ2-7
clone size: once
V gene: TRBV14
CDR3 DNA: TGTGCCAGCAGCCAAGGGGGCAGGGTCAGCGAGCAGTACTTC
CDR3 protein: CASSQGGRVSEQYF

D gene: TRBD2
J gene: TRBJ2-5
clone size: NA
V gene: TRBV6-5
CDR3 DNA: TGTGCCAGCAGTTTCTTAGCGGGAGCAGTCCAAGAGACCCAGTACTTC
CDR3 protein: CASSFLAGAVQETQYF

D gene: NA
J gene: TRBJ2-1
clone size: NA
V gene: TRBV5-1
CDR3 DNA: TGCGCCAGCAGCTTTGGACTACCTGCCAACAATGAGCAGTTCTTC
CDR3 protein: CASSFGLPANNEQFF

D gene: NA
J gene: TRBJ2-3
clone size: NA
V gene: TRBV4-2
CDR3 DNA: TGTGCCAGCAGCCAAGATCTGCGGAGCACAGATACGCAGTATTTT
CDR3 protein: CASSQDLRSTDTQYF

D gene: NA
J gene: TRBJ1-2
clone size: NA
V gene: TRBV5-1
CDR3 DNA: TGCGCCAGCAGCTTGACAGGGAGCTATGGCTACACCTTC
CDR3 protein: CASSLTGSYGYTF

D gene: NA
J gene: TRBJ1-5
clone size: NA
V gene: TRBV10-1
CDR3 DNA: TGCGCCAGCATACGTCGGGGCAATCAGCCCCAGCATTTT
CDR3 protein: CASIRRGNQPQHF

D gene: TRBD1
J gene: TRBJ1-3
clone size: NA
V gene: TRBV12-5
CDR3 DNA: TGTGCTAGTGGTTTGGGACAGGGAAGAAACACCATATATTTT
CDR3 protein: CASGLGQGRNTIYF

D gene: NA
J gene: TRBJ2-7
clone size: NA
V gene: TRBV5-1
CDR3 DNA: TGCGCCAGCAGCCCGCCGACAGGAAGCTCCTACGAGCAGTACTTC
CDR3 protein: CASSPPTGSSYEQYF

D gene: NA
J gene: TRBJ2-3
clone size: NA
V gene: TRBV7-8
CDR3 DNA: TGTGCCAGCAGCTTAGACAGGGGCACAGATACGCAGTATTTT
CDR3 protein: CASSLDRGTDTQYF

D gene: NA
J gene: TRBJ1-6
clone size: NA
V gene: TRBV21-1
CDR3 DNA: TGTGCCAGAATTTTGACAGGGTACTATAATTCACCCCTCCACTTT
CDR3 protein: CARILTGYYNSPLHF

D gene: TRBD2
J gene: TRBJ2-1
clone size: NA
V gene: TRBV19
CDR3 DNA: TGTGCCAGTAGTATAGACGCGGGGGGGCTGTACAATGAGCAGTTCTTC
CDR3 protein: CASSIDAGGLYNEQFF

D gene: NA
J gene: TRBJ2-5
clone size: NA
V gene: TRBV11-2
CDR3 DNA: TGTGCCAGCAGCCCCCAGTACCAAGAGACCCAGTACTTC
CDR3 protein: CASSPQYQETQYF

D gene: NA
J gene: TRBJ2-3
clone size: NA
V gene: TRBV27
CDR3 DNA: TGTGCCAGCAGTTTGGGGTTAGCGTACAGCACAGATACGCAGTATTTT
CDR3 protein: CASSLGLAYSTDTQYF

D gene: NA
J gene: TRBJ1-6
clone size: NA
V gene: TRBV11-2
CDR3 DNA: TGTGCCAGCAGCCCTAGGACGTGGGGCTCACCCCTCCACTTT
CDR3 protein: CASSPRTWGSPLHF

D gene: NA
J gene: TRBJ1-1
clone size: NA
V gene: TRBV14
CDR3 DNA: TGTGCCAGCAGCCCAAGGTCGGGGGGCAGTGGGGCTTTCTTT
CDR3 protein: CASSPRSGGSGAFF